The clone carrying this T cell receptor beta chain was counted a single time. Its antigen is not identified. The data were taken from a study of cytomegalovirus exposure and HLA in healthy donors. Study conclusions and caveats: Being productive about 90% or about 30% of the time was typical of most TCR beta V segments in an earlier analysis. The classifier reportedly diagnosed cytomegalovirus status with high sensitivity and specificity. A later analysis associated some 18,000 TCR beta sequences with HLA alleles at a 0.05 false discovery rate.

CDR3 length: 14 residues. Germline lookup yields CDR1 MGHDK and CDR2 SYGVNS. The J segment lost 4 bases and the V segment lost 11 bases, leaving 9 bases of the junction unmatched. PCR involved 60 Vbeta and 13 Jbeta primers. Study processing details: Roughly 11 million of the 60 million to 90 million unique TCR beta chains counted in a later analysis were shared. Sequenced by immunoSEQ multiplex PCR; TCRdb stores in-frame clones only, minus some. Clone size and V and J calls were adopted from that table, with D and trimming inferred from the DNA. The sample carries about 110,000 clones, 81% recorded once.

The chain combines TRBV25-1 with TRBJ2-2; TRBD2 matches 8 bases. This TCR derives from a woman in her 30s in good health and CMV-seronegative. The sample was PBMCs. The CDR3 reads CAGGGTRVTGELFF. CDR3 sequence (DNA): TGTGCCGGGGGGGGGACTAGGGTCACCGGGGAGCTGTTTTTT.